A selection of T cell receptor beta chains follows, all from one sample in a study of tumor and adjacent non-tumor tissue in lung cancer. TCRdb independently ran MiXCR on the multiplex PCR reads; one entry per CDR3 protein. This sample has some 51,000 distinct CDR3 sequences; around 64% occur once, and the top ten carry 25% to 35%. Sequencing input: distant non-tumor lung tissue. These receptor sequences come from a woman between 65 and 79 years old with non-small cell lung cancer. The CDR3 runs from the conserved cysteine through the conserved F or W. Fields, in order: D gene, clone size, J gene, V gene, CDR3 protein, CDR3 DNA. A D gene is named only where the DNA matches it firmly. The size field is filled for only some rows; it gives once, few, many or a size class.

TRBD2	many	TRBJ2-1	TRBV6-6	CASWGLAGVYNEQFF	TGTGCCAGCTGGGGACTAGCGGGAGTCTACAATGAGCAGTTCTTC
-	-	TRBJ2-2	TRBV6-5	CASNQKFTGELFF	TGTGCCAGCAACCAAAAATTCACCGGGGAGCTGTTTTTT
-	-	TRBJ2-1	TRBV29-1	CSVEPEVAAEGWQFF	TGCAGCGTGGAACCAGAGGTGGCCGCGGAGGGGTGGCAGTTCTTC
TRBD1	-	TRBJ1-1	TRBV14	CASIQQGDAEAFF	TGTGCCAGCATCCAACAGGGGGACGCTGAAGCTTTCTTT
-	-	TRBJ2-7	TRBV6-5	CASSHSRYQGHEQYF	TGTGCCAGCAGTCACTCAAGGTATCAGGGTCACGAGCAGTACTTC
-	many	TRBJ2-1	TRBV6-2/TRBV6-3	CASSYPGTYNEQFF	TGTGCCAGCAGTTACCCGGGGACCTACAATGAGCAGTTCTTC
-	many	TRBJ2-4	TRBV28	CASSWTRNIQYF	TGTGCCAGCAGTTGGACCCGAAACATTCAGTACTTC
-	-	TRBJ2-5	TRBV6-5	CASSPRDTQETKYF	TGTGCCAGCAGTCCCCGGGACACCCAAGAGACCAAGTACTTC
-	-	TRBJ2-1	TRBV4-1	CASSQEAWENNEQSF	TGCGCCAGCAGCCAAGAGGCTTGGGAGAACAATGAGCAGTCCTTC
-	-	TRBJ2-5	TRBV4-1	CASSPGDGSGRYQVTQYF	TGCGCCAGCAGTCCCGGTGACGGTAGTGGCAGGTACCAAGTGACCCAGTACTTC
-	-	TRBJ1-4	TRBV7-2	CASSLNSSSSEKLFF	TGTGCCAGCAGCTTAAATTCGAGCTCTAGTGAAAAACTGTTTTTT
-	-	TRBJ2-5	TRBV6-1	CASSKGGFLETQYF	-
-	-	TRBJ1-2	TRBV5-1	CASSLGENYGYTF	TGCGCCAGCAGCTTGGGGGAAAATTATGGCTACACCTTC
TRBD1	many	TRBJ2-4	TRBV12-3/TRBV12-4	CATGTGYNLAKNIQYF	TGTGCCACCGGGACAGGGTATAACCTAGCCAAAAACATTCAGTACTTC
-	-	TRBJ1-4	TRBV6-5	CVSSYSGLKQEKLFF	TGTGTCAGCAGTTATTCGGGGCTTAAGCAAGAAAAACTGTTTTTT
-	-	TRBJ1-1	TRBV4-2	CASNQDRVGGDTEAFF	TGTGCCAGCAACCAAGATCGGGTTGGGGGAGACACAGAAGCTTTCTTT
-	many	TRBJ2-3	TRBV6-1	CASSLDRGTDTQYF	TGTGCCAGCAGCTTAGACAGAGGCACAGATACGCAGTATTTT
-	-	TRBJ2-2	TRBV11-3	CASGASRQVDTGELFF	TGTGCCAGCGGCGCATCCAGACAAGTAGACACCGGGGAGCTGTTTTTT
TRBD2	-	TRBJ2-1	TRBV5-1	CASSTSGTGEQFF	TGCGCCAGCAGTACTAGCGGGACGGGTGAGCAGTTCTTC
-	many	TRBJ1-5	TRBV30	CAWTGDSNQPQHF	TGTGCCTGGACAGGGGATAGCAATCAGCCCCAGCATTTT
TRBD1	many	TRBJ2-1	TRBV6-5	CASSPLFGQYTGAEYNEQFF	TGTGCCAGCAGCCCTCTCTTCGGTCAGTACACAGGGGCCGAATACAATGAGCAGTTCTTC
-	-	TRBJ2-7	TRBV2	CASGEATIADSYEQYF	TGTGCTAGCGGTGAAGCCACAATAGCTGACTCCTACGAGCAGTACTTC
-	-	TRBJ2-5	TRBV6-1	CVSRDGRGEETEYF	TGTGTCAGCAGGGACGGCAGGGGGGAGGAGACCGAGTACTTC
-	-	TRBJ2-2	TRBV6-6	CASHDLVGCGTGELFF	-
-	-	TRBJ2-1	TRBV11-3	CASSLGSGDDEQIF	TGTGCCAGCAGCTTGGGGTCAGGGGACGATGAGCAGATCTTC
-	many	TRBJ2-7	TRBV5-6	CASSLVRVGQQYF	TGTGCCAGCAGCTTGGTGCGGGTGGGTCAGCAGTACTTC
-	many	TRBJ2-1	TRBV29-1	CSAPGRLDEQFF	TGCAGCGCCCCTGGCCGATTGGATGAGCAGTTCTTC
-	many	TRBJ1-1	TRBV5-5	CASSLGMMNTEAFF	TGTGCCAGCAGCTTGGGGATGATGAACACTGAAGCTTTCTTT
-	once	TRBJ2-1	TRBV11-1	CASGHLSRGEQFF	TGTGCCAGCGGTCACCTTTCCCGTGGTGAGCAGTTCTTC
TRBD2	-	TRBJ2-5	TRBV20-1	CSAGDFNLAGTSETQYF	TGCAGTGCTGGAGATTTCAACTTAGCGGGAACCTCGGAGACCCAGTACTTC
-	-	TRBJ2-6	TRBV10-3	CAISGVDKGPGVDVLTF	TGTGCCATCAGTGGAGTCGATAAGGGCCCTGGGGTCGACGTCCTGACTTTC
-	once	TRBJ1-2	TRBV12-3/TRBV12-4	CASNLADRGYTF	TGTGCCAGCAATTTAGCGGATCGGGGTTACACCTTC
TRBD2	-	TRBJ2-7	TRBV5-1	CASSRISGEYEQYF	TGCGCCAGCAGTCGGATTAGCGGGGAATACGAGCAGTACTTC
TRBD2	-	TRBJ2-7	TRBV29-1	CNFDRQGTSRSYEQYF	TGCAACTTTGATCGTCAGGGGACTAGCAGGAGCTACGAGCAGTACTTC
-	-	TRBJ2-2	TRBV4-2	CASSRDWAMNTGEMFF	TGTGCCAGCAGCCGAGATTGGGCCATGAACACCGGGGAGATGTTTTTT